The clone carrying this T cell receptor beta chain was found once. Its antigen is currently unknown. Division of CD4+ cells produced a CD45RA+ naive subset and a CD45RA-negative memory subset. This sample is part of a study of shared clonotypes between healthy human individuals. Across the whole study: A donor's plate count was three for CD4 naive and three for CD4 memory; CD8 naive had two and CD8 memory one.

Trimming took 0 bases from V and 4 from J, leaving 10 bases between them. The CDR3 runs 15 residues. Germline V CDR1 and CDR2: LNHNV, YYDKDF (reference sequence). Produced via immunoSEQ multiplex PCR; TCRdb's table is partial and in-frame only. The sample records some 580,000 clones, 95% to 98% being singletons. Study observations and caveats: Several donors held about 5% of naive CD4 clonotypes in common.

The chain recombines TRBV15 with TRBJ2-1; D remains unclear. The sequenced material came from naive CD4+ T cells sorted from blood. Subset denoted: CD45RA+ positively selected. The origin of this receptor is a woman aged 25-40 years in good health. CDR3 in amino acids: CATSRDPLAYNEQFF. DNA of the CDR3: TGTGCCACCAGCAGAGATCCGCTGGCATACAATGAGCAGTTCTTC.